The 13 T cell receptor beta chains below all came from one sample that was sequenced in a study of Japanese encephalitis immunity and Zika vaccine responses. TCRdb recomputed calls from the 5' RACE reads with MiXCR, one row per CDR3 protein. In the table there are around 240 distinct CDR3 sequences, about 0.92% of which are singletons. Peptide pools at about 1 ug/mL each stimulated CFSE-labeled PBMCs over a 6-day culture. Unfixed live CD56-CD19-CD16-CD3+CD4+ CFSE-low cells were sorted as proliferating CD4 T cells. Material: antigen-activated CD4+ T cells from blood, cultured, obtained during a Zika inactivated vaccine study. These receptor sequences come from an adult woman who received an inactivated Zika virus vaccine.

Within the sample, this clonotype is large. This chain links TRBV10-3 with TRBJ2-5, with 15 bases fitting TRBD2. Germline CDR1 and CDR2: ENHRY and SYGVKD. CDR3 size: 17 residues. V dropped 3 bases and J dropped 4; count of bases not matched to a gene: 6. The CDR3 DNA is TGTGCCATCAGTGACCCGGGGGGACTAGCGGGAGGAGAGACCCAGTACTTC. Residues: CAISDPGGLAGGETQYF.

Within the sample, this clonotype is medium-sized. Here the CDR3 DNA reads TGTGCCAGTAGAGCTCTAGCGGGAACTCCCACAGATACGCAGTATTTT. This encodes CASRALAGTPTDTQYF. This sequence joins TRBV19 and TRBJ2-3, with 9 nucleotides matching TRBD2. The junction had 9 bases not matched to a gene; V was cut back by 6 bases and J by 2 bases. The CDR3 has 16 residues. Germline CDR1 is LNHDA and CDR2 is SQIVND (reference sequence).

By proportion, this clonotype is hyperexpanded (1% or more). The chain uses TRBV5-1 and TRBJ1-1, with TRBD1 matching 8 bases. This CDR3 region has 15 residues. The germline CDR1 and CDR2 sequences are SGHRS and YFSETQ. V gave up 7 bases and J gave up 5 bases; unmatched junction bases: 13. CDR3 nucleotide sequence: TGCGCCAGCGGAATAACGACAGGGGTAGGGACTGAAGCTTTCTTT. Translating gives CASGITTGVGTEAFF.

By share of the sample, this clonotype is large. This sequence joins TRBV7-3 and TRBJ2-3, with D perhaps TRBD1 or TRBD2 (5 bases each). This CDR3 has 17 residues. Germline V gene sequence: CDR1 SGHTA, CDR2 FQGTGA. V was shortened by 5 bases and J by 1 base, with 19 bases between the two germline ends. CDR3 bases: TGTGCCAGCAGCCCTACTCGGGGCTCGGCTGGCACAGATACGCAGTATTTT. Its translation is CASSPTRGSAGTDTQYF. Looking up the rest from reference TRBV7-3 and TRBJ2-3 gives the full variable domain: GAGVSQTPSNKVTEKGKYVELRCDPISGHTALYWYRQSLGQGPEFLIYFQGTGAADDSGLPNDRFFAVRPEGSVSTLKIQRTERGDSAVYLCASSPTRGSAGTDTQYFGPGTRLTVL.

The table lists this clonotype with many counts. The chain joins TRBV3-1 to TRBJ2-7; D assignment may be TRBD1 or TRBD2 (6 bases each). Germline CDR1 is LGHDT and CDR2 is YNNKEL (reference sequence). Trimming removed 2 bases from V and 7 bases from J, with 18 bases in between. The CDR3 extends over 15 amino acids. The CDR3 loop is CASSQQIQGRGEQYF. The DNA for the CDR3 is TGTGCCAGCAGCCAACAGATACAGGGCCGGGGGGAGCAGTACTTC.

By share, this clonotype counts as large. J is TRBJ2-1 and V is TRBV20-1, with D hard to call. The CDR3 is 13 residues long. V lost 4 bases to trimming and J lost 4 bases, with 11 bases between them. Germline CDR1 and CDR2: DFQATT and SNEGSKA (reference sequence). Written as DNA, the CDR3 is TGCAGTGCTATGACACTAATTTACAATGAGCAGTTCTTC. Amino acid sequence: CSAMTLIYNEQFF.

Judged by abundance, this clonotype is medium-sized. The rearrangement uses TRBV15 and TRBJ2-7; 7 bases line up with TRBD1. V shed 2 bases and J 0 bases; nucleotides not matched to a gene: 4. Per germline, CDR1 LNHNV and CDR2 YYDKDF (reference sequence). This CDR3 comprises 15 residues. The CDR3 DNA is TGTGCCACCAGCAGATTGGGACAGCTCTCCTACGAGCAGTACTTC. Its translation is CATSRLGQLSYEQYF. The full variable domain, in which reference TRBV15 and TRBJ2-7 provide the parts outside the CDR3, is DAMVIQNPRYQVTQFGKPVTLSCSQTLNHNVMYWYQQKSSQAPKLLFHYYDKDFNNEADTPDNFQSRRPNTSFCFLDIRSPGLGDTAMYLCATSRLGQLSYEQYFGPGTRLTVT.

This clonotype is categorized as hyperexpanded. V usage is TRBV5-1 and J usage is TRBJ2-5; the match to TRBD2 covers 9 bases. CDR3 length: 14 residues. Germline CDR1 and CDR2: SGHRS and YFSETQ. With 5 bases clipped from V and 8 bases from J, the junction kept 10 bases outside the gene matches. The CDR3 DNA sequence: TGCGCCAGCAGTCGACTAGCGGAAGTCGGAACCCAGTACTTC. This codes for CASSRLAEVGTQYF.

This clonotype is large (0.1 to 1%) within its sample. The chain combines TRBV27 with TRBJ1-1, with TRBD1 matching 11 bases. CDR3 length: 17 amino acids. Per germline, CDR1 MNHEY and CDR2 SMNVEV (reference sequence). With 8 bases clipped from V and 4 bases from J, the junction kept 15 bases outside the gene matches. CDR3 in amino acids: CASYPGQGAVWGTEAFF. The CDR3 DNA is TGTGCCAGCTATCCAGGACAGGGGGCTGTTTGGGGCACTGAAGCTTTCTTT.

By share of the sample, this clonotype is large. This chain joins TRBV20-1 and TRBJ2-1, with 13 bases lining up with TRBD2. This CDR3 spans 15 amino acids. V lost 3 bases, J lost 5 bases, and 4 bases stayed unmatched. Germline CDR1 and CDR2: DFQATT and SNEGSKA (reference sequence). CDR3 sequence: CSASPGTSGNNEQFF. DNA of the CDR3: TGCAGTGCTAGCCCCGGGACTAGCGGGAACAATGAGCAGTTCTTC.

This clonotype qualifies as medium-sized. This chain links TRBV5-4 with TRBJ1-1, with 7 nucleotides matching TRBD1. CDR3 length: 16 amino acids. Looked up from germline, CDR1 is SGHNT and CDR2 is YYREEE (reference sequence). The V segment lost 0 bases and the J segment 4 bases; nucleotides outside the gene matches: 9. The CDR3 DNA reads TGTGCCAGCAGCTTGGCAGGCAGGGGGGGGGTCACTGAAGCTTTCTTT. It specifies CASSLAGRGGVTEAFF.

By share, this clonotype ranks as large. The genes are TRBV10-3 and TRBJ2-5, with a possible D match to TRBD2 (6 bases). The V and J ends lost 2 bases and 5 bases respectively, with 21 bases between them. Germline CDR1 and CDR2: ENHRY and SYGVKD. The CDR3 spans 17 residues. CDR3 nucleotides: TGTGCCATCAGTGAGCCCCCGGGACTCCCGGGCGGTGAGACCCAGTACTTC. Translated, it gives CAISEPPGLPGGETQYF.

By its share, this clonotype is medium-sized (0.01 to 0.1%). The genes are TRBV19 and TRBJ2-4; 10 nucleotides line up with TRBD2. CDR3 length: 20 amino acids. Germline assignment: CDR1 LNHDA and CDR2 SQIVND (reference sequence). After removal of 4 bases from V and 1 base from J, the junction contained 16 bases not matched to a gene. CDR3 residues: CASSNPLGAGGSSAKNIQYF. Written as DNA, the CDR3 is TGTGCCAGTAGTAACCCCCTAGGAGCGGGAGGGTCCAGTGCCAAAAACATTCAGTACTTC.